The 28 T cell receptor beta chains below all came from one sample that was sequenced in a study of shared clonotypes between healthy human individuals. Profiled with immunoSEQ multiplex PCR; TCRdb holds only in-frame clones, not every one. Of approximately 340,000 clones listed, less than 85% are singletons. Sequencing was done on a sample of memory CD4+ T cells sorted from blood. The subset here: CD45RA-negative fraction. The source of these receptors is a man aged 30 to 45 in good health.

The genes are TRBV6-1 and TRBJ1-5, with 10 nucleotides matching TRBD1. Germline CDR1 reads MNHNS; CDR2 reads SASEGT. The CDR3 is 15 residues long. Unmatched junction bases numbered 2, after V lost 1 base and J lost 5 bases. The CDR3 sequence is CASSEVGTGDQPQHF. DNA of the CDR3: TGTGCCAGCAGTGAAGTGGGGACAGGGGATCAGCCCCAGCATTTT.

J is TRBJ2-7 and V is TRBV7-2; 15 positions agree with TRBD2. This CDR3 region has 18 residues. The V gene end was trimmed by 5 bases and the J gene end by 3 bases; junction bases not matched to a gene: 11. CDR1 and CDR2 from the germline V gene are SGHTA and FQGNSA. The CDR3 here is CASSAGTSGRSSSYEQYF. In DNA, the CDR3 is TGTGCCAGCAGCGCCGGGACTAGCGGGAGGAGTAGTAGCTACGAGCAGTACTTC.

This clone appeared once. V is TRBV7-6 and J is TRBJ2-1, with D unclear. This CDR3 is 15 amino acids long. The V gene lost 2 bases and the J gene lost 8 bases, with 16 bases spanning the gap. From germline, CDR1 is SGHVS and CDR2 FNYEAQ. CDR3 sequence: CASSLPWAETDEQFF. As DNA, the CDR3 is TGTGCCAGCAGCTTACCTTGGGCCGAGACCGATGAGCAGTTCTTC. Together with reference TRBV7-6 and TRBJ2-1, the CDR3 gives the full variable domain: GAGVSQSPRYKVTKRGQDVALRCDPISGHVSLYWYRQALGQGPEFLTYFNYEAQQDKSGLPNDRFSAERPEGSISTLTIQRTEQRDSAMYRCASSLPWAETDEQFFGPGTRLTVL.

On this clone itself: Different DNA sequences within this sample yield the same CDR3. The chain is built from TRBV28 and TRBJ2-7; TRBD1 matches at 8 bases. CDR1 MDHEN and CDR2 SYDVKM come from the germline V gene. This CDR3 has 13 amino acids. The trim removed 5 bases at V and 3 bases at J, leaving 3 bases unmatched. CDR3 in amino acids: CASSSTGGYEQYF. The CDR3 coding sequence is TGTGCCAGCAGTAGCACAGGGGGCTACGAGCAGTACTTC. The full variable domain, in which reference TRBV28 and TRBJ2-7 provide the parts outside the CDR3, is DVKVTQSSRYLVKRTGEKVFLECVQDMDHENMFWYRQDPGLGLRLIYFSYDVKMKEKGDIPEGYSVSREKKERFSLILESASTNQTSMYLCASSSTGGYEQYFGPGTRLTVT.

A remark on this clone: A far larger clone differs by one base, so this is likely a read error. Additional DNA sequences in this sample encode the identical CDR3. The chain carries TRBV2 and TRBJ2-5, with unresolved D. Trimming removed 2 bases from V and 0 bases from J, with 7 bases in between. CDR1 and CDR2 (germline): SNHLY, FYNNEI. The CDR3 covers 14 residues. CDR3 nucleotides: TGTGCCAGCAGTGAAAATAGGGACCAAGAGACCCAGTACTTC. This codes for CASSENRDQETQYF.

In DNA, the CDR3 is TGTGCCAGCAGCCAAGAGGTTGGGACTAGCGGGACCGAGCAGTACTTC. Translating gives CASSQEVGTSGTEQYF. V and J are TRBV4-2 and TRBJ2-5; 13 bases match TRBD2. The DNA matches TRBJ2-7 better at its end, which makes the J call doubtful. There are 16 residues in the CDR3. Germline-derived CDR1 and CDR2 are LGHNA and YNFKEQ.

This sequence joins TRBV5-1 and TRBJ2-5; D is undetermined. The length of the CDR3 is 16 residues. Between the trimmed V and J ends, which lost 6 bases and 0 bases, there was a span of 18 bases. The germline V gene has CDR1 SGHRS and CDR2 YFSETQ. CDR3 DNA: TGCGCCAGCAAACCAGGTCTCGGGTACAACCAAGAGACCCAGTACTTC. It codes for CASKPGLGYNQETQYF.

This sequence joins TRBV11-2 and TRBJ2-7; D may be TRBD2 (5 bases). Germline CDR1 SGHAT, CDR2 FQNNGV. The ends were cut back, 3 bases at V and 1 base at J, with 10 bases in the middle. The CDR3 is 14 amino acids. Written as DNA, the CDR3 is TGTGCCAGCAGCTTCGGTGCGGGTTCCTACGAGCAGTACTTC. It codes for CASSFGAGSYEQYF.

The chain combines TRBV2 with TRBJ2-1; 8 bases line up with TRBD2. Germline CDR1 SNHLY, CDR2 FYNNEI. This CDR3 spans 14 amino acids. With 5 bases clipped from V and 6 bases from J, the junction kept 6 bases outside the gene matches. DNA of the CDR3: TGTGCCAGCAGTCAAGACCTAGCGGGCAATGAGCAGTTCTTC. Its translation is CASSQDLAGNEQFF.

The rearrangement uses TRBV7-2 and TRBJ2-3; 7 nucleotides agree with TRBD2. Germline V gene lookup returns CDR1 SGHTA and CDR2 FQGNSA. Trimming cost V 7 bases and J 0 bases; bases outside gene matches: 7. This CDR3 has 15 amino acids. CDR3 amino acids: CASTSRTRSTDTQYF. Here the CDR3 DNA reads TGTGCCAGCACCTCCCGGACTAGGAGCACAGATACGCAGTATTTT.

The rearrangement links TRBV7-2 to TRBJ2-3; D gene uncertain. The ends were cut back, 2 bases at V and 1 base at J, with 10 bases in the middle. Germline assignment: CDR1 SGHTA and CDR2 FQGNSA. The CDR3 is 15 amino acids. This CDR3 reads CASSLHFSRTDTQYF. The CDR3 DNA is TGTGCCAGCAGCTTACATTTTTCCCGCACAGATACGCAGTATTTT.

The chain uses TRBV5-4 and TRBJ2-3; 10 bases map to TRBD2. This CDR3 spans 18 amino acids. The J segment lost 4 bases and the V segment lost 4 bases, leaving 15 bases of the junction unmatched. CDR1 SGHNT and CDR2 YYREEE come from the germline V gene (reference sequence). CDR3: CASSASTSGRGVSDTQYF. The CDR3, as DNA: TGTGCCAGCAGCGCATCGACTAGCGGGCGGGGGGTCTCAGATACGCAGTATTTT.

The chain carries TRBV5-1 and TRBJ2-1, with 7 bases identical to TRBD2. The trim removed 2 bases at V and 2 bases at J, leaving 19 bases unmatched. Germline loops: CDR1 SGHRS, CDR2 YFSETQ. The CDR3 extends over 20 amino acids. CDR3 in amino acids: CASSFPSLREKPQTYNEQFF. CDR3 bases: TGCGCCAGCAGCTTTCCCTCTTTGCGGGAGAAGCCCCAGACCTACAATGAGCAGTTCTTC.

The chain couples TRBV11-2 to TRBJ1-2, with D possibly TRBD1 on 5 matching bases. Germline V lookup: CDR1 SGHAT, CDR2 FQNNGV. This CDR3 is built from 16 residues. V lost 2 bases to trimming and J lost 4 bases, with 17 bases between them. This CDR3 reads CASSLSTGGAGYGYTF. CDR3 DNA: TGTGCCAGCAGCTTAAGTACGGGGGGTGCTGGCTATGGCTACACCTTC.

The chain combines TRBV5-1 with TRBJ1-1; D is undetermined. V lost 3 bases to trimming and J lost 11 bases, with 17 bases between them. CDR1 and CDR2 (germline): SGHRS, YFSETQ. CDR3 length equals 13 residues. DNA for the CDR3: TGCGCCAGCAGCTCCAGGCCCGGTCAGGCGGCTTTCTTT. Translating gives CASSSRPGQAAFF. Together with reference TRBV5-1 and TRBJ1-1, the CDR3 gives the full variable domain: KAGVTQTPRYLIKTRGQQVTLSCSPISGHRSVSWYQQTPGQGLQFLFEYFSETQRNKGNFPGRFSGRQFSNSRSEMNVSTLELGDSALYLCASSSRPGQAAFFGQGTRLTVV.

V gene TRBV5-1 combines with J gene TRBJ1-4; D unresolved. The CDR3 length is 13 residues. Deletions cut 6 bases from V and 7 bases from J, with 13 bases between. In germline, CDR1 is SGHRS, CDR2 YFSETQ. CDR3 residues: CASTLNPGEKLFF. The CDR3 coding sequence is TGCGCCAGCACCTTAAATCCCGGTGAAAAACTGTTTTTT.

The chain combines TRBV20-1 with TRBJ2-5; no firm D call. The CDR3 runs to 11 residues. CDR1 is DFQATT, CDR2 SNEGSKA, per germline (reference sequence). The V end lost 5 bases, the J end lost 3 bases, and 7 bases lay between the germline ends. CDR3 nucleotides: TGCAGTGCTTGGACGAAAGAGACCCAGTACTTC. Translating it yields CSAWTKETQYF.

The chain employs TRBV28 and TRBJ2-7, with D hard to call. Germline CDR1 is MDHEN and CDR2 is SYDVKM. The CDR3 has 12 amino acids. With 3 bases removed from V and 7 bases from J, the gap between germline ends came to 10 bases. The CDR3 here is CASSLDRVEQYF. CDR3 bases: TGTGCCAGCAGTTTGGATCGAGTAGAGCAGTACTTC. Drawing the rest from reference TRBV28 and TRBJ2-7, the complete variable domain is DVKVTQSSRYLVKRTGEKVFLECVQDMDHENMFWYRQDPGLGLRLIYFSYDVKMKEKGDIPEGYSVSREKKERFSLILESASTNQTSMYLCASSLDRVEQYFGPGTRLTVT.

The V gene is TRBV7-2, the J gene TRBJ1-2, with D uncertain. Germline lookup yields CDR1 SGHTA and CDR2 FQGNSA. The germline V and J ends were trimmed by 5 bases and 4 bases, with 8 bases remaining between them. CDR3 length: 12 amino acids. The CDR3 DNA reads TGTGCCAGCAGCGGGTCAGGCTATGGCTACACCTTC. Translation: CASSGSGYGYTF.

The chain couples TRBV5-5 to TRBJ1-5; tentative D call: TRBD1 (5 bases). Trimming took off 0 bases at V and 6 bases at J, with 25 bases between the two ends. Germline V CDR1 and CDR2: SGHKS, YYEKEE (reference sequence). The CDR3 is 19 residues long. CDR3 region: CASSLVGASGPTPFQPQHF. Written as DNA, the CDR3 is TGTGCCAGCAGCTTGGTGGGTGCGTCGGGACCGACGCCTTTTCAGCCCCAGCATTTT.

This clone has only a few counts. The J gene is TRBJ1-6, the V gene TRBV30, with TRBD1 matching 8 bases. CDR1 is GTSNPN and CDR2 is SVGIG in the germline V gene (reference sequence). With 2 bases clipped from V and 9 bases from J, the junction kept 6 bases outside the gene matches. There are 14 residues in the CDR3. The CDR3 DNA follows: TGTGCCTGGAGTTCGGGACAGGATCTTTCACCCCTCCACTTT. Its translation is CAWSSGQDLSPLHF. The whole variable domain, filled in from reference TRBV30 and TRBJ1-6, reads SQTIHQWPATLVQPVGSPLSLECTVEGTSNPNLYWYRQAAGRGLQLLFYSVGIGQISSEVPQNLSASRPQDRQFILSSKKLLLSDSGFYLCAWSSGQDLSPLHFGNGTRLTVT.

The chain recombines TRBV29-1 with TRBJ1-2; the D gene is possibly TRBD1 (5 bases). There are 14 residues in the CDR3. Germline CDR1 SQVTM, CDR2 ANQGSEA. Trimming took 0 bases from V and 4 from J, leaving 12 bases between them. Written as DNA, the CDR3 is TGCAGCGTTGAAGAAAGGGGTCCGATCTATGGCTACACCTTC. Encoded protein: CSVEERGPIYGYTF.

This clone was recorded once. V and J are TRBV20-1 and TRBJ2-1; the D gene is possibly TRBD2 (5 bases). Germline V gene lookup returns CDR1 DFQATT and CDR2 SNEGSKA (reference sequence). The CDR3 runs 11 residues. V lost 8 bases and J 2 bases, leaving 7 bases between the germline ends. As DNA, the CDR3 is TGCAGTACCGGGGCCTACAATGAGCAGTTCTTC. Translating it yields CSTGAYNEQFF.

This rearrangement joins TRBV2 to TRBJ2-1; unclear D gene. Germline CDR1 SNHLY, CDR2 FYNNEI. The CDR3 sequence is 15 residues long. V was shortened by 6 bases and J by 5 bases, with 17 bases between the two germline ends. CDR3 region: CASSERLTHDNEQFF. The DNA for the CDR3 is TGTGCCAGCAGCGAACGCCTTACCCACGACAATGAGCAGTTCTTC. Looking up the rest from reference TRBV2 and TRBJ2-1 gives the full variable domain: EPEVTQTPSHQVTQMGQEVILRCVPISNHLYFYWYRQILGQKVEFLVSFYNNEISEKSEIFDDQFSVERPDGSNFTLKIRSTKLEDSAMYFCASSERLTHDNEQFFGPGTRLTVL.

This CDR3 reads CASSSPRGKSSYEQYF. The CDR3 DNA follows: TGTGCCAGCAGTTCCCCGAGGGGGAAGAGCTCCTACGAGCAGTACTTC. The chain combines TRBV27 with TRBJ2-7, with D tentatively TRBD1 (6 bases). The germline V gene encodes CDR1 MNHEY and CDR2 SMNVEV (reference sequence). The CDR3 covers 16 residues. The V end lost 4 bases, the J end lost 0 bases, and 16 bases lay between the germline ends.

This clone was picked up many times. The rearrangement uses TRBV7-8 and TRBJ2-3; D is unresolved. The length of the CDR3 is 18 residues. Looked up from germline, CDR1 is SGHVS and CDR2 is FQNEAQ. The V end lost 2 bases, the J end lost 4 bases, and 22 bases lay between the germline ends. The CDR3 DNA is TGTGCCAGCAGCTTACCGAGGAAGTGGTGGGCAGATGCAGATACGCAGTATTTT. Protein: CASSLPRKWWADADTQYF.

This clone was picked up one time. V and J are TRBV4-1 and TRBJ1-5, with 11 bases that match TRBD1. V gave up 5 bases and J gave up 5 bases; unmatched junction bases: 8. Germline lookup yields CDR1 MGHRA and CDR2 YSYEKL. The CDR3 has 16 residues. CDR3 sequence (DNA): TGCGCCAGCAGCTACGGACAGGGGGCGAGGGATCAGCCCCAGCATTTT. It is translated as CASSYGQGARDQPQHF.

The chain employs TRBV7-2 and TRBJ2-7; maybe TRBD1 (5 bases). Trimming took off 6 bases at V and 3 bases at J, with 12 bases between the two ends. Germline CDR1 is SGHTA and CDR2 is FQGNSA. CDR3 size: 13 residues. This CDR3 reads CASSFDRNYEQYF. The CDR3 DNA reads as TGTGCCAGCAGTTTTGACAGAAACTACGAGCAGTACTTC.